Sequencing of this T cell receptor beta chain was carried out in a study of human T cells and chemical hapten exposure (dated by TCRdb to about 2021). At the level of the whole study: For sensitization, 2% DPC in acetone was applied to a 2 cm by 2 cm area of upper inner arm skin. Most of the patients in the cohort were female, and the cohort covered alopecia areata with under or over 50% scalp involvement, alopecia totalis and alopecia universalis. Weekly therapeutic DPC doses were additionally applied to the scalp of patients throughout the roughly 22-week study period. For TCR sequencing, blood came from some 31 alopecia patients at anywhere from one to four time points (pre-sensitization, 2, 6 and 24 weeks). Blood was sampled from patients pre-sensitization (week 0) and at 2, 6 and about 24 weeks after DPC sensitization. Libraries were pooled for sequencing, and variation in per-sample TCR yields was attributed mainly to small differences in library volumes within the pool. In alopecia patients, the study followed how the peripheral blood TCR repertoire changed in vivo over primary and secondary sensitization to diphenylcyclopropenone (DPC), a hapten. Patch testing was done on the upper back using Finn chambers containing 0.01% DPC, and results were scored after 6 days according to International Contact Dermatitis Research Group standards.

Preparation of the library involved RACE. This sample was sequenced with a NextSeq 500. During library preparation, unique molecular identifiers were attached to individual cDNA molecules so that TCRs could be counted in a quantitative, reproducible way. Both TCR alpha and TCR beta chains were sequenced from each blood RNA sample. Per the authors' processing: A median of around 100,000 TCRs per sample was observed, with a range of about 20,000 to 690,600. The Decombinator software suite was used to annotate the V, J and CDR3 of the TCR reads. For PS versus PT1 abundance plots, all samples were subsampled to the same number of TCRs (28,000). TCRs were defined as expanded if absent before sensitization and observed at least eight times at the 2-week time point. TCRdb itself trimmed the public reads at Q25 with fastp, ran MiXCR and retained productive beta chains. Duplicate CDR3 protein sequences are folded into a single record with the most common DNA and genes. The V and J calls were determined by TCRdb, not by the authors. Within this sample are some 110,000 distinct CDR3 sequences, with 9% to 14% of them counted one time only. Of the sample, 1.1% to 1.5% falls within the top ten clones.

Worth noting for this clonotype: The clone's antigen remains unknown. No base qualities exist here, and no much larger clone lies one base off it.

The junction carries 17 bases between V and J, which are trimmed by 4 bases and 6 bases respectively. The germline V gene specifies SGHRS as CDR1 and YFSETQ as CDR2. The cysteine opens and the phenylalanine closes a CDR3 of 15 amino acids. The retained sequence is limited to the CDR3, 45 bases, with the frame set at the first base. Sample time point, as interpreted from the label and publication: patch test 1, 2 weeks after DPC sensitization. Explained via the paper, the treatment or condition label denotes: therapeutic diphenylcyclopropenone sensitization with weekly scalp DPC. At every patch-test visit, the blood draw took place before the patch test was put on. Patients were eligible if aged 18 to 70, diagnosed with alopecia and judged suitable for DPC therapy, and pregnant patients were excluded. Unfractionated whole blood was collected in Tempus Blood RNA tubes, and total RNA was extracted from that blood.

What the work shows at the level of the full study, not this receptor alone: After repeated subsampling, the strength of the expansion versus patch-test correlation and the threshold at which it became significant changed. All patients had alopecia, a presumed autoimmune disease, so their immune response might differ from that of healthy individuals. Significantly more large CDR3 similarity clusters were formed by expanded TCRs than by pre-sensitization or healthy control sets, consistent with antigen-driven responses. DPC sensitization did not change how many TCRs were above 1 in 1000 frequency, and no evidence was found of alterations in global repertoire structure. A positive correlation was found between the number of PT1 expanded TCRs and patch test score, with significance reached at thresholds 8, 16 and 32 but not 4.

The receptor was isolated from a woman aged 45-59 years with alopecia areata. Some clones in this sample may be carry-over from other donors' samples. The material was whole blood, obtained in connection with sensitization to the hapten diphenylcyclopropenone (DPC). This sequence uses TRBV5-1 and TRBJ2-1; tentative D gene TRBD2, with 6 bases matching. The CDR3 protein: CASSRSGPPGNEQFF. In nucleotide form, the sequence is TGCGCCAGCAGCCGTAGCGGCCCCCCCGGCAATGAGCAGTTCTTC.